This T cell receptor (beta chain) was recovered during a study of shared clonotypes between healthy human individuals (dated by TCRdb to about 2020). For the study in its entirety: A couple of women and three men aged 18 to 49 years were included in the cohort. Leukapheresis yielded between about 0.85 and 10 billion PBMCs per donor. To increase sequencing depth and limit assay-specific biases, different laboratories used diverse techniques to prepare libraries and sequence TCR repertoires. To estimate repertoire size and how much clonotypes are shared between individuals, the study performed deep sequencing of blood TCR repertoires from a few healthy adults. For each donor, three plates each were used for CD4 naive and CD4 memory, two plates were used for CD8 naive, and one plate was used for CD8 memory. On the study overall, not on this receptor specifically: Incomplete sequencing was indicated by rarefaction of sorted-subset datasets, despite the large sequencing depth. Because the study included a small number of donors, the genetic and exposure-history diversity represented was limited. Sampling was restricted to blood, and TCR repertoires in tissue are likely to differ from TCR repertoires in blood. When several donors were compared, the shared fraction of clonotypes was about 5.4% for naive CD4, around 3.6% for naive CD8, 2.3% for memory CD4, and roughly 0.4% for memory CD8. Estimated clonotype richness was generally larger for naive than for memory subsets. Pairwise subsampling led to the expectation that sequencing depth would affect the degree of clonotype sharing among donors. Clonotypes shared by all four sorted-subset donors showed higher generation probabilities than non-shared clonotypes.

From the cysteine up to the phenylalanine, the CDR3 has a length of 15 residues. The DNA shown is the 45-base CDR3, in frame from base 1. Sequences MDHEN (CDR1) and SYDVKM (CDR2) are obtained from the germline V gene. Trimming removed 6 bases from V and 3 bases from J, leaving 15 bases between the germline ends. Donors were healthy HIV-negative adults with no recently reported acute infections or vaccinations. All donors were Caucasian adults living in Nashville, Tennessee, USA. CD4+ T cells were enriched by magnetic negative selection; naive cells were then positively selected on CD45RA, and the negative fraction formed the memory subset. Blood was obtained by leukapheresis, after which PBMCs were separated by Ficoll-Histopaque density gradient centrifugation and cryopreserved in liquid nitrogen vapor phase. Analytical flow cytometry was used to check the purity and quantity of every magnetically sorted T cell population. Genomic DNA was isolated from each sorted fraction and quantified by UV absorbance on a Nanodrop 2000c.

Concerning this clone itself: It has no known antigen specificity. No base-level quality is on record; no much larger clone is a single base apart.

TCR CDR3 regions were amplified from genomic DNA by multiplex PCR using the deep immunoSEQ assay. Genomic DNA extracted from each cell subset was distributed evenly over all wells of several immunoSEQ 96-well plates, and each plate served as one replicate. Each replicate PCR for sorted subsets received about 210 ng genomic DNA, equal to around 32,000 T cell genomes. Purified libraries were measured with a Qubit 3.0 fluorometer, size-checked on a Bioanalyzer 2100, and measured again with the KAPA Library Quantification kit. Every immunoSEQ 96-well plate was sequenced on a separate single-read 150-cycle Illumina NextSeq 550 flow cell. Under the source paper's analysis protocol: Because the immunoSEQ output held only junctional sequences and lacked quality scores, the filtering could not match the filtering applied to full-length reads. To assign V/J genes and CDR3, sequences were annotated against IMGT germline references using PyIR, a Python wrapper for IgBLAST v1.9. Reads were filtered out if the reads had weak V/J assignments (E-value above 1e-6), no CDR3, stop codons, out-of-frame junctions, or ambiguous translated residues. V3J clonotypes were defined as sequences sharing an identical inferred V gene, J gene, and CDR3 amino acid sequence. To compute the percentage overlap between repertoires, the number of shared unique clonotypes was divided by the size of the smaller repertoire. Repertoire richness was assessed with RTK rarefaction, the Chao1 estimator, and Recon v2.1 estimates of unobserved clonotypes. OLGA was used to compute generation probabilities for all TCRbeta clonotypes that the gDNA method yielded from a handful of donors. TCRdb carries this immuneACCESS record with in-frame sequences only. Its versions omit some clonotypes, under half of them owing to an unresolved V gene in the studies checked, with the rest unexplained. V and J calls and clone size are copied from that table; D and trimming were computed from the DNA. The sample table lists around 2.5 million clones, under 95% of them with a count of one. The leading ten clones occupy about 0.38% of the sample.

This clonotype was obtained from a man between 18 and 35 years old in good health. Some clones in this sample may be carry-over from other donors' samples. The chain employs TRBV28 and TRBJ2-4, and the D gene may be TRBD2, 6 bases matching. The sample taken for sequencing was naive CD4+ T cells from PBMCs. The sample's cell subset or site label, decoded: CD45RA+ positively selected. The bases read TGTGCCAGCAGCCCTACGTCGGGGGTCAAAAACATTCAGTACTTC. The encoded protein is CASSPTSGVKNIQYF.